This record concerns one T cell receptor (beta chain) sequence. Antigen unknown. PCR or immunohistochemistry showed mismatch repair deficiency in every enrolled patient. The sample is drawn from a study of PD-1 blockade in mismatch repair-deficient tumors. Study-wide points: Tumor-resident clones, often absent from pretreatment blood, expanded after pembrolizumab and then contracted.

The method was immunoSEQ multiplex PCR; TCRdb's version includes in-frame clones alone and lacks a portion of them. This table has 100,000 or so clones, 65% to 85% appearing once. The CDR3 is 18 residues long. Germline V gives CDR1 LNHDA, CDR2 SQIVND (reference sequence). Unmatched junction bases numbered 10, after V lost 5 bases and J lost 4 bases. This chain joins TRBV19 and TRBJ2-1, with TRBD2 identical over 14 bases. Sequences were derived from peripheral blood, sampled roughly 36 weeks after starting pembrolizumab. This clonotype was sampled from an adult with mismatch repair-deficient cancer. The chain's CDR3 is CASSGPGLAGAGYNEQFF. The CDR3 coding sequence is TGTGCCAGTAGTGGACCGGGACTAGCGGGAGCCGGATACAATGAGCAGTTCTTC.